Listed here are 20 T cell receptor beta chains from one sample, sequenced in a study of blood T cell repertoires in COVID-19. Produced via immunoSEQ multiplex PCR; TCRdb's table is partial and in-frame only. This sample has over 200,000 clones; about 91% occur once, and the top ten carry 0.95% to 1.5%. Material: peripheral blood. These receptors were taken from a man aged 25-40 years with acute or convalescent COVID-19.

The chain uses TRBV5-1 and TRBJ2-7; weak D call: TRBD1 (6 bases). This CDR3 is built from 16 residues. CDR1 and CDR2 from the germline V gene are SGHRS and YFSETQ. The ends were cut back, 6 bases at V and 3 bases at J, with 22 bases in the middle. Written as DNA, the CDR3 is TGCGCCAGCACCTTCGCCGGGACACCCGACCTCTACGAGCAGTACTTC. Protein product: CASTFAGTPDLYEQYF. Drawing the rest from reference TRBV5-1 and TRBJ2-7, the complete variable domain is KAGVTQTPRYLIKTRGQQVTLSCSPISGHRSVSWYQQTPGQGLQFLFEYFSETQRNKGNFPGRFSGRQFSNSRSEMNVSTLELGDSALYLCASTFAGTPDLYEQYFGPGTRLTVT.

The genes are TRBV6-6 and TRBJ2-4; 15 nucleotides align to TRBD2. The germline CDR1 and CDR2 sequences are MNHNY and SVGAGI (reference sequence). The V segment lost 5 bases and the J segment 6 bases; nucleotides outside the gene matches: 8. The CDR3 extends over 17 amino acids. Here the CDR3 DNA reads TGTGCCAGCAGTCCAGGGACTAGCGGGAGGAGCCTAAACATTCAGTACTTC. It translates to CASSPGTSGRSLNIQYF.

The V call is TRBV11-2, the J call TRBJ1-6, with 8 bases that match TRBD1. After removal of 1 base from V and 0 bases from J, the junction contained 5 bases not matched to a gene. Germline CDR1 and CDR2: SGHAT and FQNNGV. CDR3 size: 18 residues. The CDR3 sequence is CASSLAHRGSSYNSPLHF. CDR3 sequence (DNA): TGTGCCAGCAGCTTAGCCCACAGGGGGAGCTCCTATAATTCACCCCTCCACTTT.

This sequence joins TRBV12-3 or TRBV12-4 and TRBJ1-1, with D hard to call. The CDR3 consists of 12 residues. V was clipped by 3 bases and J by 10 bases, with 12 bases between them. CDR3 amino acids: CASSFGSLLAFF. CDR3 coding DNA: TGTGCCAGCAGTTTCGGGAGCCTTTTAGCTTTCTTT.

J is TRBJ1-1 and V is TRBV27; D not resolved. The CDR3 consists of 16 residues. Germline CDR1 reads MNHEY; CDR2 reads SMNVEV (reference sequence). Trimming shortened V by 2 bases and J by 1 base, and 14 bases separated the two germline ends. The CDR3 sequence is CASSLRGSVPNTEAFF. The CDR3 region has the DNA TGTGCCAGCAGTTTAAGAGGATCCGTTCCGAACACTGAAGCTTTCTTT.

The chain is built from TRBV4-1 and TRBJ2-7; tentative D call: TRBD1 (7 bases). This CDR3 is 14 amino acids long. V was clipped by 1 base and J by 4 bases, with 11 bases between them. CDR1 and CDR2 (germline): MGHRA, YSYEKL. DNA for the CDR3: TGCGCCAGCAGCCAAGGGAGGGACAGTTACGAGCAGTACTTC. This sequence encodes CASSQGRDSYEQYF.

The chain carries TRBV4-1 and TRBJ2-5; 9 nucleotides line up with TRBD2. V lost 4 bases to trimming and J lost 3 bases; unmatched junction nucleotides: 3. CDR1 MGHRA and CDR2 YSYEKL come from the germline V gene. CDR3 length equals 14 residues. As DNA, the CDR3 is TGCGCCAGCAGCCTAGGACTAGCGAAAGAGACCCAGTACTTC. It translates to CASSLGLAKETQYF.

The chain links TRBV2 to TRBJ2-1, with TRBD2 matching 8 bases. Trimming at V came to 5 bases and at J to 3 bases, leaving 12 bases not matched to a gene. The germline V gene encodes CDR1 SNHLY and CDR2 FYNNEI. The CDR3 is made up of 17 amino acids. In DNA, the CDR3 is TGTGCCAGCAGTCCCCTTGGGGGACTAGGCCTCTACAATGAGCAGTTCTTC. It encodes CASSPLGGLGLYNEQFF.

The genes are TRBV7-2 and TRBJ1-3; no firm D call. V was cut by 2 bases and J by 0 bases, with 8 bases left in between. CDR1 SGHTA and CDR2 FQGNSA come from the germline V gene. CDR3 length: 15 residues. In nucleotides, the CDR3 is TGTGCCAGCAGCTTATCCGTTAGCTCTGGAAACACCATATATTTT. This translates into CASSLSVSSGNTIYF.

The CDR3: CASSLAAGVNSPLHF. The CDR3 DNA reads TGTGCCAGCAGCTTAGCGGCGGGAGTTAATTCACCCCTCCACTTT. The chain is built from TRBV7-2 and TRBJ1-6, with D unresolved. The CDR3 totals 15 residues. CDR1 and CDR2 from the germline V gene are SGHTA and FQGNSA. V was clipped by 0 bases and J by 6 bases, with 9 bases between them.

Only one count was recorded for this clone. This chain connects TRBV6-5 to TRBJ2-5, with D maybe TRBD2 (7 bases). CDR1 and CDR2 (germline): MNHEY, SVGAGI. The CDR3 is made up of 15 amino acids. V lost 6 bases and J lost 6, with 20 bases in between. The CDR3 loop reads CASSSDGGREKTQYF. DNA for the CDR3: TGTGCCAGCAGCTCCGACGGGGGGCGCGAGAAGACCCAGTACTTC.

Comments on this clone: This same CDR3 is encoded by further DNA sequences in the sample. V usage is TRBV6-5 and J usage is TRBJ2-7; D possibly corresponds to TRBD1 (5 bases). Trimming cost V 7 bases and J 3 bases, with 10 bases left between them. The CDR3 is 12 amino acids. Germline V CDR1 and CDR2: MNHEY, SVGAGI. The CDR3 is CASTAGNYEQYF. CDR3 coding DNA: TGTGCCAGCACGGCAGGGAACTACGAGCAGTACTTC.

This clone was counted between two and nine times. The V call is TRBV19, the J call TRBJ2-2; D is unresolved. Germline V gene sequence: CDR1 LNHDA, CDR2 SQIVND (reference sequence). The CDR3 extends over 11 amino acids. Trimming took off 5 bases at V and 6 bases at J, with 4 bases between the two ends. For the CDR3, the DNA is TGTGCCAGTAGTCGGGCCGGGGAGCTGTTTTTT. Amino acid sequence: CASSRAGELFF.

The chain joins TRBV5-4 to TRBJ2-6; 9 bases align to TRBD1. The V and J ends lost 4 bases and 1 base, in that order; junction bases with no gene match: 12. Germline assignment: CDR1 SGHNT and CDR2 YYREEE (reference sequence). The CDR3 consists of 19 residues. The CDR3 sequence: CASSTDRGNLMSGANVLTF. The CDR3 nucleotides read TGTGCCAGCAGCACGGACAGGGGAAATCTTATGTCTGGGGCCAACGTCCTGACTTTC.

This clone was seen only once. The rearrangement links TRBV19 to TRBJ2-7, with 8 bases matching TRBD2. Germline V gene sequence: CDR1 LNHDA, CDR2 SQIVND (reference sequence). The CDR3 is 15 amino acids. Losses at the gene ends were 6 bases for V and 4 bases for J; bases not matched to a gene: 11. The CDR3 loop reads CASSMGVAGRYEQYF. DNA of the CDR3: TGTGCCAGTAGCATGGGGGTAGCGGGGCGGTACGAGCAGTACTTC.

The chain carries TRBV27 and TRBJ1-5, with D tentatively TRBD1 (5 bases). The CDR3 length is 13 residues. In germline, CDR1 is MNHEY, CDR2 SMNVEV (reference sequence). V dropped 2 bases and J dropped 7 bases, with 9 bases sitting between them. The CDR3 loop is CASSLDPGQPQHF. The CDR3 bases are TGTGCCAGCAGTTTAGACCCAGGGCAGCCCCAGCATTTT.

The J gene is TRBJ2-1, the V gene TRBV3-1 (or the pseudogene TRBV3-2); 8 bases align to TRBD2. Germline V lookup: CDR1 LGHDT, CDR2 YNNKEL (reference sequence). The CDR3 has 14 residues. J lost 4 bases, V lost 4 bases, and 3 bases had no gene match. CDR3 sequence reads: CASSLAGLYNEQFF. In DNA, the CDR3 is TGTGCCAGCAGCCTAGCGGGACTTTACAATGAGCAGTTCTTC.

The rearrangement links TRBV5-1 to TRBJ2-3; 8 bases are a match to TRBD2. The CDR3 runs 16 residues. Germline V lookup: CDR1 SGHRS, CDR2 YFSETQ. After removal of 0 bases from V and 0 bases from J, the junction contained 3 bases not matched to a gene. CDR3 residues: CASSLEIAGSTDTQYF. DNA of the CDR3: TGCGCCAGCAGCTTGGAAATAGCGGGGAGCACAGATACGCAGTATTTT.

The chain uses TRBV4-2 and TRBJ1-3, with a tentative D call TRBD1 (5 bases). The CDR3 spans 18 residues. Germline CDR1 and CDR2: LGHNA and YNFKEQ. V lost 2 bases and J lost 1, with 18 bases in between. For the CDR3, the DNA is TGTGCCAGCAGCCAAAGGTCCTATTTACAGGCTTCTGGAAACACCATATATTTT. Encoded protein: CASSQRSYLQASGNTIYF.

The chain combines TRBV7-3 with TRBJ1-2; 9 nucleotides match TRBD1. The CDR3 contains 14 residues. In germline, CDR1 is SGHTA, CDR2 FQGTGA. Trimming at V came to 5 bases and at J to 8 bases, leaving 9 bases not matched to a gene. Here the CDR3 reads CASSTPGTGQGYTF. Written as DNA, the CDR3 is TGTGCCAGCAGCACACCCGGGACAGGGCAGGGCTACACCTTC. The full variable domain, completed using reference TRBV7-3 and TRBJ1-2, is GAGVSQTPSNKVTEKGKYVELRCDPISGHTALYWYRQSLGQGPEFLIYFQGTGAADDSGLPNDRFFAVRPEGSVSTLKIQRTERGDSAVYLCASSTPGTGQGYTFGSGTRLTVV.